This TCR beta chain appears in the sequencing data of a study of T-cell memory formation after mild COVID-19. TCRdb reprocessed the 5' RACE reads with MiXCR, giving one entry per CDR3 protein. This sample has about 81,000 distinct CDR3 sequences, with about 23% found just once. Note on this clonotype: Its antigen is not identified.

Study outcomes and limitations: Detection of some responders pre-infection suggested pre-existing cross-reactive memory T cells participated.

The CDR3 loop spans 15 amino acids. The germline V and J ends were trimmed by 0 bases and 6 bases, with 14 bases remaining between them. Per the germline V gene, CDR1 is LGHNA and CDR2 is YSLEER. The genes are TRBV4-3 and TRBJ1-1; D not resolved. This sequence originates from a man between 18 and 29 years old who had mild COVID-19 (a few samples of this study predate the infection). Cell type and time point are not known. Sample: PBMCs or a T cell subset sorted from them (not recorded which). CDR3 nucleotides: TGCGCCAGCAGCCAAGATCCTGGGCTAAGGGCTGAAGCTTTCTTT. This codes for CASSQDPGLRAEAFF.